Listed below are T cell receptor beta chains from one sample, sequenced in a study of T cells in Graves' hyperthyroidism and ophthalmopathy. A single record per CDR3 protein comes from TCRdb applying MiXCR to the multiplex PCR reads. The sample has hundreds of thousands of distinct CDR3 sequences, 15% to 20% seen once. Material for sequencing was blood. All receptors derive from a woman in her forties with Graves' ophthalmopathy. CDR3s include the opening cysteine and the closing phenylalanine or tryptophan.

J	V	CDR3
TRBJ2-4	TRBV11-2	CASSLSAGVAKNIQYF
TRBJ2-1	TRBV7-9	CASSQGRSDQNEQFF
TRBJ1-5	TRBV12-3/TRBV12-4	CASSLRGVQPQHF
TRBJ1-1	TRBV7-6	CASSLKVNTEAFF
TRBJ2-1	TRBV7-3	CASSLGTSGGLPNEQFF
TRBJ1-5	TRBV12-3/TRBV12-4	CASSFRGVRGQPQHF
TRBJ1-3	TRBV30	CAWSVGSGNTIYF
TRBJ2-5	TRBV20-1	CSARGGGVETQYF
TRBJ2-1	TRBV5-1	CASSLGGLAGANEQFF
TRBJ1-2	TRBV20-1	CSATTGESGYTF
TRBJ2-6	TRBV7-3	CASTTSGANVLTF
TRBJ1-1	TRBV28	CASSAQTGVTEAFF
TRBJ2-3	TRBV2	CASRAGGSTDTQYF
TRBJ2-1	TRBV13	CASSYRGGGPGYNEQFF
TRBJ1-5	TRBV20-1	CSARTSGTVYSNQPQHF
TRBJ2-3	TRBV18	CASSPQGKGSDTQYF
TRBJ2-7	TRBV30	CAWEVAGVGEQYF
TRBJ1-6	TRBV4-1	CASSQDGTSYNSPLHF
TRBJ2-3	TRBV29-1	CSVEGGQHHTDTQYF
TRBJ2-1	TRBV11-2	CASGSSAGFNEQFF
TRBJ2-1	TRBV7-2	CASSFPSYRVKFF
TRBJ1-1	TRBV5-1	CASSTDRGDAFF
TRBJ2-7	TRBV10-3	CAISETGQGASEQYF
TRBJ2-2	TRBV20-1	CSARVPGADTGELFF
TRBJ2-7	TRBV30	CACTGRTDPYEQYF
TRBJ2-1	TRBV18	CASSRSKGYNEQFF
TRBJ1-1	TRBV7-9	CASSLGSGREVAFF
TRBJ2-5	TRBV5-1	CASSLYETQETQYF
TRBJ2-7	TRBV28	CATVEAGGPTSEQYF
TRBJ2-1	TRBV7-8	CASSFGTEQFF
TRBJ2-1	TRBV5-6	CASSMGDRVYNEQFF
TRBJ2-3	TRBV5-1	CASSLGTGGVADTQYF
TRBJ2-1	TRBV7-9	CASSLVARGSEQFF
TRBJ1-4	TRBV18	CASSPGTGEKLFF
TRBJ1-4	TRBV20-1	CSAREGGRENEKLSF
TRBJ2-7	TRBV6-1	CASRDSGQASDEQYF
TRBJ2-3	TRBV4-1	CASSQGLAGIGTDTQYF
TRBJ2-7	TRBV28	CASSRRLAGGYEQYF
TRBJ2-5	TRBV5-1	CASSSGDSQETQYF
TRBJ1-4	TRBV5-1	CASSLDPVGSNEKLFF
TRBJ1-1	TRBV3-1	CASSQARTSNTEAFF
TRBJ1-1	TRBV6-1	CASSQGRERGEAFF
TRBJ2-3	TRBV20-1	CSARTGSASTDTQYF
TRBJ2-7	TRBV11-1	CASAPTTDSYEQYF
TRBJ2-3	TRBV12-3/TRBV12-4	CAGSPTKRGTQYF
TRBJ2-2	TRBV20-1	CSATRPGTITGELFF
TRBJ2-1	TRBV7-9	CASSFIDSLNEQFF
TRBJ1-2	TRBV7-2	CASSLATGTFNLGYTF
TRBJ2-1	TRBV20-1	CSARNSGRVNEQFF
TRBJ1-2	TRBV9	CASSLTWGHYGYTF
TRBJ2-4	TRBV20-1	CSARYRLAGVLGGTNIQYF
TRBJ2-7	TRBV6-1	CASSPKQVSSYEQYF
TRBJ2-5	TRBV12-3/TRBV12-4	CASRKPGARPGETQYF
TRBJ2-7	TRBV7-2	CASSLEESTSYEQYF
TRBJ2-3	TRBV11-2	CASSYSGGESDTQYF